This note documents a single T cell receptor beta chain sequence. What it binds is unknown. Researchers amplified the TCR beta CDR3 regions from RNA transcripts. First-round RT-PCR with HTBI primers amplified the TCR CDR3 region. A single record per CDR3 protein comes from TCRdb applying MiXCR to the multiplex PCR reads. The sample lists 110,000 to 150,000 distinct CDR3 sequences, 22% occurring once. Newly diagnosed hyperthyroidism patients aged 18 to 65 years had disease lasting under 2 months. Fresh peripheral blood, 9.5 to 10 ml of it, supplied the PBMCs. This sample is drawn from a study of T cells in Graves' hyperthyroidism and ophthalmopathy. Points from the study as a whole: In the blood, most expanded thyroid clonotypes above 0.001 appeared as well.

This clonotype was obtained from a woman between 45 and 65 years old with Graves' hyperthyroidism that later progressed to Graves' ophthalmopathy. The sample consisted of blood.

In DNA form, the CDR3 reads TGTGCCAGCAGTGACCTCGGACAGTACCAAGAGACCCAGTACTTC. Protein: CASSDLGQYQETQYF. The chain has TRBV25-1 and TRBJ2-5, with D possibly TRBD1 on 6 matching bases. Trimming left V 3 bases short and J 0 bases short, with 11 bases between. The CDR3 is made up of 15 amino acids. Germline V lookup: CDR1 MGHDK, CDR2 SYGVNS.